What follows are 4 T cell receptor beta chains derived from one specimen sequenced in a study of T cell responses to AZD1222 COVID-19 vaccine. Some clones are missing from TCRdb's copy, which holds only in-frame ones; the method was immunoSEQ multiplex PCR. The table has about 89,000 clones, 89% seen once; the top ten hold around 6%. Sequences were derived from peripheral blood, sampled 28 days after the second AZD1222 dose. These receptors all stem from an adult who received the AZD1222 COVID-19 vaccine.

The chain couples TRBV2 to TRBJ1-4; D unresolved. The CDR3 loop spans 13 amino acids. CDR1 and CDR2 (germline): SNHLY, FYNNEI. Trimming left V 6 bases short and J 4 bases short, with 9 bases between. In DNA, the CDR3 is TGTGCCAGCAGCGACGGCAGTAATGAAAAACTGTTTTTT. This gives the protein CASSDGSNEKLFF.

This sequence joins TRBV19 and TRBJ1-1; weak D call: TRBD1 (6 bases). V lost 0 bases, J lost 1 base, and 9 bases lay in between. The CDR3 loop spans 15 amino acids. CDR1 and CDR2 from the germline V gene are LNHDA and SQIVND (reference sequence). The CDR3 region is CASSIDPGQNTEAFF. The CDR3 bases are TGTGCCAGTAGTATAGATCCGGGACAGAACACTGAAGCTTTCTTT.

Here the CDR3 DNA reads TGTGCCAGCAGCTTAGGGACTGCAGGGGTTTCCTACAATGAGCAGTTCTTC. Its protein is CASSLGTAGVSYNEQFF. The genes are TRBV11-2 and TRBJ2-1, with D possibly TRBD1 on 6 matching bases. From germline, CDR1 is SGHAT and CDR2 FQNNGV. CDR3 size: 17 residues. V was clipped by 1 base and J by 1 base, with 14 bases between them.

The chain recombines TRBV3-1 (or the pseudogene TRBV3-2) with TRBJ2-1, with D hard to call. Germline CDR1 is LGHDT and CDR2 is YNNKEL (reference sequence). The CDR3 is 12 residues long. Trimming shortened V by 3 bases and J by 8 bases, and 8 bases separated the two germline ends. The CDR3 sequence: CASSHPWDEQFF. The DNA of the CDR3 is TGTGCCAGCAGCCACCCGTGGGATGAGCAGTTCTTC.